What follows is one T cell receptor beta chain and its context. Assay used: immunoSEQ multiplex PCR; TCRdb lists only in-frame clones, some missing. This table holds under 140,000 clones, roughly 92% found once. This sample is drawn from a study of T cell responses to AZD1222 COVID-19 vaccine. Germline-derived CDR1 and CDR2 are SGHTA and FQGTGA. The J segment lost 7 bases and the V segment lost 5 bases, leaving 4 bases of the junction unmatched. The CDR3 sequence is 13 residues long. Sequences were derived from peripheral blood, sampled 28 days after the second AZD1222 dose. The origin of this receptor is an adult who received the AZD1222 COVID-19 vaccine. The chain is built from TRBV7-3 and TRBJ1-5, with TRBD1 matching 8 bases. CDR3 region: CASSPTGGQPQHF. CDR3 sequence (DNA): TGTGCCAGCAGCCCAACAGGGGGGCAGCCCCAGCATTTT.